These 2 T cell receptor beta chains originate from one sample sequenced in a study of T-cell memory formation after mild COVID-19. TCRdb re-called the 5' RACE reads with MiXCR, one entry per CDR3 protein. The table includes some 300,000 distinct CDR3 sequences, about 20% detected once. The sample taken for sequencing was PBMCs or a T cell subset sorted from them (not recorded which). The receptors here all came from a man aged 18 to 29 who had mild COVID-19 (a few samples of this study predate the infection). Cell type and time point are not known.

This clonotype was observed a handful of times. This sequence joins TRBV11-2 and TRBJ2-7, with D possibly matching TRBD2 (5 bases). The ends were cut back, 5 bases at V and 5 bases at J, with 13 bases in the middle. The CDR3 loop spans 13 amino acids. Germline V gene sequence: CDR1 SGHAT, CDR2 FQNNGV. CDR3 amino acids: CASSSRRENEQYF. CDR3 DNA sequence: TGTGCCAGCAGCAGCAGACGGGAAAACGAGCAGTACTTC.

The rearrangement uses TRBV11-2 and TRBJ1-4; D gene uncertain. V dropped 6 bases and J dropped 4 bases, with 9 bases sitting between them. The CDR3 is 13 amino acids. Germline values: CDR1 SGHAT, CDR2 FQNNGV. CDR3 in amino acids: CASRTRFNEKLFF. DNA of the CDR3: TGTGCCAGCAGAACCCGATTTAATGAAAAACTGTTTTTT.